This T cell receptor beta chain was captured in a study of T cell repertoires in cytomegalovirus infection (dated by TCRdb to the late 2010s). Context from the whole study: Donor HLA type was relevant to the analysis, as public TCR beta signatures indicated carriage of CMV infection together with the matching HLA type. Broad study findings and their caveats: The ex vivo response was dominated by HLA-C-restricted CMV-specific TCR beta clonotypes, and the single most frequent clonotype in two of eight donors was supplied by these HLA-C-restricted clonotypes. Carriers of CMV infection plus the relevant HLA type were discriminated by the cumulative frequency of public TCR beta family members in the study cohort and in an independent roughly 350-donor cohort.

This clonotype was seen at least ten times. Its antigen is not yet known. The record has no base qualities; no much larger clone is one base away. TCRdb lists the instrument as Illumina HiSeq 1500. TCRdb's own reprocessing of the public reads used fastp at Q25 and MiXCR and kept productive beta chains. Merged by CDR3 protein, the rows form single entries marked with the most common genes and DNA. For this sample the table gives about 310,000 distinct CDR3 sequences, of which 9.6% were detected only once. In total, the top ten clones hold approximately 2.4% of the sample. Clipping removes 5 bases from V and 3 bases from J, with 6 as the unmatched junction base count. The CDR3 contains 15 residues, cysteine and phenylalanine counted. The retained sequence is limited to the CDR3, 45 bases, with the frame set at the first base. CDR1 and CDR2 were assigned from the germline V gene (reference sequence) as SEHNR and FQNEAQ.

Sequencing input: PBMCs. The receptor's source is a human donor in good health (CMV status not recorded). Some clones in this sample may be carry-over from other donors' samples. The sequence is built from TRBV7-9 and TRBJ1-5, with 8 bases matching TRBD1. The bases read TGTGCCAGCAGCCCTGGGACAGGCTTCAATCAGCCCCAGCATTTT. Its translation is CASSPGTGFNQPQHF.